The text below deals with one T cell receptor beta chain. Trimming pared 1 base from V and 2 bases from J, leaving 8 bases between. CDR3 length: 14 amino acids. Germline lookup yields CDR1 SGHAT and CDR2 FQDESV (reference sequence). This sample was included in a study of blood T cell repertoires in COVID-19. About the research overall: There were acute and convalescent COVID-19 samples, and they came from the United States, Italy and Spain. The cDNA or gDNA used as material had been derived from T cells, B-cell-depleted T cells, or PBMCs.

As originally analysed: Reference gene primer amplification gave nucleated cell count estimates. The repertoire was sequenced with immunoSEQ multiplex PCR; TCRdb's copy has only in-frame clones and lacks some. V, J and clone size reflect that table, while D and trimming were determined from the DNA. The top ten clones hold 7.4% of a sample with tens of thousands of clones, around 80% of them seen once. Sequenced: peripheral blood. The receptor was isolated from a human donor in a cohort sampled during active COVID-19. The rearrangement uses TRBV11-1 and TRBJ2-5; D is ambiguous. CDR3 sequence reads: CASSLGAEQETQYF. Here the CDR3 DNA reads TGTGCCAGCAGCTTAGGGGCAGAACAAGAGACCCAGTACTTC.